Below are 17 T cell receptor beta chains sequenced from a single sample in a study of Graves' ophthalmopathy and Graves' hyperthyroidism. From RNA, the CDR3 regions of TCR beta chains were amplified and sequenced. HTBI-primed first-round RT-PCR preceded second-round multiplex PCR. TCRdb called the multiplex PCR reads again in MiXCR, with one record for every CDR3 protein. Of 350,000 to 450,000 distinct CDR3 sequences detected, around 20% appear once; the ten largest clones hold 1.6%. The sequencing input was peripheral blood. The receptor set was obtained from a woman under 30 with Graves' ophthalmopathy.

The rearrangement uses TRBV12-3 or TRBV12-4 and TRBJ2-5; 8 bases are a match to TRBD1. CDR3 length equals 17 residues. J was trimmed by 8 bases and V by 6 bases; bases with no gene match: 20. CDR3 protein: CASSLNSLGSGGGTQYF. The CDR3, as DNA: TGTGCCAGCAGCCTCAACAGCCTAGGATCAGGGGGCGGAACCCAGTACTTC.

V usage is TRBV12-3 or TRBV12-4 and J usage is TRBJ1-1; weak D call: TRBD1 (6 bases). V was trimmed by 2 bases and J by 11 bases, leaving 15 bases between them. The length of the CDR3 is 13 residues. CDR3 nucleotides: TGTGCCAGCAGTTTAACAAACAGGGTTTGGGCTTTCTTT. It translates to CASSLTNRVWAFF.

This clonotype was seen ten or more times. V usage is TRBV6-2 or TRBV6-3 and J usage is TRBJ2-5, with D maybe TRBD1 (8 bases). This CDR3 is 16 amino acids long. The V gene's germline CDR1 is MNHEY and CDR2 SVGEGT. Trimming cost V 0 bases and J 8 bases, with 19 bases left between them. The CDR3 protein is CASSYSKKDREGTQYF. CDR3 DNA: TGTGCCAGCAGTTACTCGAAGAAGGACAGGGAGGGAACCCAGTACTTC.

This clonotype came up many times. One end of the junction varies from germline; a read error may be responsible. The chain is built from TRBV27 and TRBJ2-7, with 7 bases that match TRBD1. The germline V gene encodes CDR1 MNHEY and CDR2 SMNVEV (reference sequence). The CDR3 runs 14 residues. CDR3 in DNA: TGTGCCAGCAATTTAAGGGGGCAAGTCTACGAGCAGTACTTC. Amino acids: CASNLRGQVYEQYF.

This clonotype was counted ten times or more. CDR3 sequence reads: CSVVRGIQETQYF. The CDR3 DNA reads TGCAGCGTTGTAAGGGGGATCCAAGAGACCCAGTACTTC. This chain uses TRBV29-1 with TRBJ2-5, with a weak D call TRBD1 (6 bases). Trimming took 4 bases from V and 1 from J, leaving 10 bases between them. This CDR3 is built from 13 residues. CDR1 and CDR2 (germline): SQVTM, ANQGSEA.

This clonotype occurred many times. This chain uses TRBV5-4 with TRBJ2-5; 8 bases match TRBD2. The CDR3 extends over 17 amino acids. Germline V gene lookup returns CDR1 SGHNT and CDR2 YYREEE (reference sequence). J lost 1 base, V lost 4 bases, and 12 bases had no gene match. CDR3 coding DNA: TGTGCCAGCAGCCCCGCCGGGCGGGGGGCAACCCAAGAGACCCAGTACTTC. It specifies CASSPAGRGATQETQYF. The full variable domain, rest sourced from reference TRBV5-4 and TRBJ2-5, is ETGVTQSPTHLIKTRGQQVTLRCSSQSGHNTVSWYQQALGQGPQFIFQYYREEENGRGNFPPRFSGLQFPNYSSELNVNALELDDSALYLCASSPAGRGATQETQYFGPGTRLLVL.

The rearrangement links TRBV6-2 or TRBV6-3 to TRBJ1-1; no definite D call. Germline CDR1 MNHEY, CDR2 SVGEGT. Trimming cost V 0 bases and J 11 bases, with 13 bases left between them. The CDR3 has 13 amino acids. The CDR3 DNA reads TGTGCCAGCAGTTACTCGATCTACGGTATCGCTTTCTTT. This translates into CASSYSIYGIAFF.

This clonotype has at least ten counts. This chain links TRBV4-3 with TRBJ1-2; 12 bases align to TRBD1. CDR3 length equals 17 residues. With V trimmed by 0 bases and J by 4 bases, 6 bases remained unmatched. CDR1 is LGHNA and CDR2 is YSLEER in the germline V gene. The CDR3 loop is CASSQEGQGAQAYGYTF. The DNA of the CDR3 is TGCGCCAGCAGCCAAGAGGGACAGGGGGCGCAGGCCTATGGCTACACCTTC.

In this sample, this clonotype turned up many times. The CDR3 DNA follows: TGTGCCAGCAGTCCCCCCGAGGGGGGGCGCCCCTACGAGCAGTACTTC. It translates to CASSPPEGGRPYEQYF. The chain recombines TRBV12-3 or TRBV12-4 with TRBJ2-7; possible D gene TRBD2, 7 bases. This CDR3 comprises 16 residues. The germline V and J ends were trimmed by 5 bases and 2 bases, with 19 bases remaining between them.

This clonotype was seen ten or more times. CDR3 amino acids: CASSVEWDTQETQYF. In nucleotides, the CDR3 is TGTGCCAGCAGCGTAGAGTGGGACACTCAAGAGACCCAGTACTTC. The rearrangement uses TRBV9 and TRBJ2-5; maybe TRBD1 (6 bases). The CDR3 sequence is 15 residues long. V was clipped by 0 bases and J by 2 bases, with 11 bases between them. Germline V gene sequence: CDR1 SGDLS, CDR2 YYNGEE. The whole variable domain, remainder taken from reference TRBV9 and TRBJ2-5, is DSGVTQTPKHLITATGQRVTLRCSPRSGDLSVYWYQQSLDQGLQFLIQYYNGEERAKGNILERFSAQQFPDLHSELNLSSLELGDSALYFCASSVEWDTQETQYFGPGTRLLVL.

This sequence joins TRBV28 and TRBJ2-2; 10 bases map to TRBD2. V lost 6 bases to trimming and J lost 3 bases; unmatched junction nucleotides: 7. This CDR3 contains 16 residues. The germline CDR1 and CDR2 sequences are MDHEN and SYDVKM. In DNA, the CDR3 is TGTGCCAGCAGGAGGACTAGCGGAGCTGACACCGGGGAGCTGTTTTTT. Translated: CASRRTSGADTGELFF.

This clonotype was recorded at least ten times. The gene calls are TRBV20-1 and TRBJ1-6; perhaps TRBD1 as D (5 bases). The CDR3 totals 13 residues. Trimming shortened V by 2 bases and J by 10 bases, and 12 bases separated the two germline ends. Germline CDR1 DFQATT, CDR2 SNEGSKA (reference sequence). The CDR3 bases are TGCAGTGCTAGAACTCGGGGCAGCTCACCCCTCCACTTT. Its translation is CSARTRGSSPLHF.

This clonotype showed up many times. The CDR3 here is CASSLGGHTEAFF. CDR3 in DNA: TGTGCCAGCAGTTTAGGCGGCCACACTGAAGCTTTCTTT. J is TRBJ1-1 and V is TRBV28; D unclear. Deletions cut 2 bases from V and 3 bases from J, with 7 bases between. This CDR3 is built from 13 residues. Germline CDR1 and CDR2: MDHEN and SYDVKM.

Ten or more counts support this clonotype. CDR3 DNA: TGTGCCAGCAGTCGCCCCCCCTACACCGGGGAGCTGTTTTTT. This gives the protein CASSRPPYTGELFF. The rearrangement joins TRBV6-2 or TRBV6-3 to TRBJ2-2, with D hard to call. V lost 5 bases to trimming and J lost 3 bases, with 10 bases between them. The CDR3 runs to 14 residues. The germline CDR1 and CDR2 sequences are MNHEY and SVGEGT.

This clonotype was recorded at least ten times. This chain connects TRBV27 to TRBJ2-7, with D unclear. V lost 6 bases, J lost 0 bases, and 9 bases lay in between. The CDR3 consists of 13 residues. Germline V gene lookup returns CDR1 MNHEY and CDR2 SMNVEV (reference sequence). CDR3 in DNA: TGTGCCAGCAGGGAACAGAGCTCCTACGAGCAGTACTTC. The encoded protein is CASREQSSYEQYF.

This clonotype appeared many times. The chain recombines TRBV28 with TRBJ2-7; 7 nucleotides align to TRBD1. Per germline, CDR1 MDHEN and CDR2 SYDVKM. V was clipped by 5 bases and J by 7 bases; unmatched bases: 5. This CDR3 spans 12 amino acids. CDR3 bases: TGTGCCAGCAGTCTTTTACAGGGGGAGCAGTACTTC. This encodes CASSLLQGEQYF.

Ten or more counts support this clonotype. The chain carries TRBV5-5 and TRBJ2-7; TRBD1 agrees at 11 bases. CDR1 and CDR2 from the germline V gene are SGHKS and YYEKEE (reference sequence). V shed 3 bases, J shed 3 bases, and the junction held 5 bases outside the gene matches. CDR3 size: 15 residues. The CDR3 DNA follows: TGTGCCAGCAGCTCGGGACAGGGGGGGATCTACGAGCAGTACTTC. Amino acids: CASSSGQGGIYEQYF.